This T cell receptor (beta chain) was observed in a study of blood T cell repertoires in COVID-19 (dated by TCRdb to the early 2020s). Regarding the research as a whole: Samples covering the acute and convalescent phases of COVID-19 were provided by collaborators in the United States, Italy and Spain. The material from the prospective study consisted of cDNA or gDNA derived from T cells, B-cell-depleted T cells, or PBMCs. Subjects who had been exposed to COVID-19, were actively infected with it, or had recovered from it provided the deeply sampled blood TCRbeta repertoires that made up the dataset. A freely available public database, intended as a resource for researchers studying the immune response to SARS-CoV-2, is where the repertoires were released. The samples were drawn from two sources: the first 160 participants of the ongoing ImmuneRACE study, and 1,254 subjects contributed by 6 global collaborators. Nearly every sample came with metadata listing a de-identified subject ID, COVID-19 status, age in years and sex. HLA class I and class II types, where available, came from metadata supplied by the sample provider rather than from assay-based typing.

Collaborating institutions collected whole blood in K2EDTA tubes following their own protocols. For TCRbeta analysis, collaborators shipped samples in one of three forms: frozen whole blood, isolated PBMCs, or DNA extracted from either of those sample types. CDR3 length: 14 amino acids, cysteine to phenylalanine. CDR3 DNA only is kept here, 42 bases in frame from base 1. CDR1 and CDR2 (LNHDA, SQIVND) derive from the germline V gene (reference sequence). At the junction V is shortened by 5 bases and J by 0 bases, with 9 bases in between. Here is what the overall study found, with its caveats: How much clinical and demographic metadata was included differed by source and by participant, and the metadata was provided uncurated.

TCRbeta CDR3 regions were amplified from genomic DNA using the immunoSEQ Assay, a bias-controlled multiplex PCR. Under the source paper's analysis protocol: Within the assay, amplification of reference gene primers was used to estimate how many nucleated cells each sample contained. To quantify the absolute abundance of each unique TCRbeta CDR3 rearrangement, sequence reads were collapsed and filtered. For each sample, productive Simpson clonality was calculated by taking the square root of Simpson's diversity index across productive rearrangements. TCRdb took over this immuneACCESS table, retaining in-frame rearrangements with V and J assigned. Such tables are incomplete; in checked studies, under half of the missing clones stem from an unresolved V gene, and the remainder is unexplained. V, J and clone size are taken as reported in that table, and D and trimming were inferred from the DNA itself. The table for this sample lists approximately 230,000 clones; almost 90% of them were counted only once. The ten largest clones capture 1.2% to 1.5% of the sample.

Comment on this clone: The clone's antigen remains unknown. No base qualities exist here, and no much larger clone lies one base off it.

What was sequenced was peripheral blood. This TCR was recovered from an older man with acute or convalescent COVID-19. The sequence joins TRBV19 to TRBJ2-3, with no D gene named confidently. The bases read TGTGCCAGTAGTCGCGCGGCTAGCACAGATACGCAGTATTTT. Its translation reads: CASSRAASTDTQYF. The full variable domain, completed from the reference TRBV19 and TRBJ2-3 proteins outside the CDR3, reads DGGITQSPKYLFRKEGQNVTLSCEQNLNHDAMYWYRQDPGQGLRLIYYSQIVNDFQKGDIAEGYSVSREKKESFPLTVTSAQKNPTAFYLCASSRAASTDTQYFGPGTRLTVL.